This is a list of T cell receptor beta chains from one sample in a study of immune evolution from preneoplasia to lung adenocarcinoma. Method: immunoSEQ multiplex PCR; TCRdb's copy keeps in-frame clones and lacks some. The sample includes about 1,800 clones, less than 85% of them seen just once. The sequenced sample consisted of FFPE tissue from an adenomatous hyperplasia lung lesion. The receptor set was obtained from an older donor with lung adenocarcinoma. Both conserved end residues are part of each CDR3. Fields, in order: CDR3 DNA, CDR3 protein, V gene, J gene, clone size, D gene. D genes are given only for firm matches. The size entry is marked missing in some rows and otherwise reads once, few, many or a size class.

TGTGCCAGCAGCTTAGTCGGGGCAGGGAGTGGCTACACCTTC	CASSLVGAGSGYTF	TRBV7-2	TRBJ1-2	NA	NA
TGTGCCAGTCGGGACAGCATCAACACTGAAGCTTTCTTT	CASRDSINTEAFF	TRBV19	TRBJ1-1	NA	TRBD1
TGTGCCAGCAGACTGCCGGGAGACAGGGGGGGTCTGCGTGGCTACACCTTC	CASRLPGDRGGLRGYTF	TRBV28	TRBJ1-2	once	TRBD1
TGTGCCAGCAGCCAGCCTACAGGGGACTATGGCTACACCTTC	CASSQPTGDYGYTF	TRBV13	TRBJ1-2	NA	TRBD1
TGTGCCAGCAGTGAATCTTTCACCGGGGAGCTGTTTTTT	CASSESFTGELFF	TRBV25-1	TRBJ2-2	NA	NA
TGTGCCAGCAGCTTAGGGGATGGCGAGCAGTACTTC	CASSLGDGEQYF	TRBV7-6	TRBJ2-7	NA	NA
TGTGCCAGCACCCACCCCCCAACTAGCGGGGGTTCCCTAACCTTCCGCACAGATACGCAGTATTTT	CASTHPPTSGGSLTFRTDTQYF	TRBV9	TRBJ2-3	NA	TRBD2
TGTGCCAGCACCCTAACAGGGGACACTGAAGCTTTCTTT	CASTLTGDTEAFF	TRBV2	TRBJ1-1	NA	TRBD1
TGTGCCAGCGCCGTTCTTGGGGCCGGAGAGACCCAGTACTTC	CASAVLGAGETQYF	TRBV25-1	TRBJ2-5	once	NA
TGTGCCAGCAGTCAACAGGGGAACACTGAAGCTTTCTTT	CASSQQGNTEAFF	TRBV27	TRBJ1-1	NA	NA